The entry below describes one TCR beta chain. The table lists this clonotype with a few counts. This clone's antigen is unknown. Per-base qualities were not stored, and no clone one base away is much larger. Reading the germline V gene gives CDR1 LGHNA and CDR2 YNFKEQ. V and J are truncated by 1 base and 1 base respectively, leaving an intervening sequence of 12 bases. Its CDR3 holds 16 amino acids, cysteine through phenylalanine. The retained sequence is limited to the CDR3, 48 bases, with the frame set at the first base. Library method: 5' RACE. The sequencer was an Illumina HiSeq 2500. A second PCR of roughly 7 to 11 cycles was performed with a sample-barcoded 5' primer and a J-beta primer mix. A unique molecular identifier was introduced onto each TCR beta cDNA molecule by a template-switch 5' adaptor carrying 12 random nucleotides. Each sample yielded at least 2.5 million CDR3-containing paired-end reads. First-strand cDNA was synthesized from all RNA with the Mint cDNA synthesis kit, primed by a TRBC-specific oligonucleotide. All cDNA was treated with uracil-DNA glycosylase and then went through a first 18-cycle PCR with the universal primers M1SS and BC2_uni_R. The original pipeline was this. Each sample was normalized by randomly selecting 1 million high-quality reads, each carrying a distinct molecular identifier. Reads with shared molecular identifiers were discarded instead of being binned into consensus sequences. MiTCR, set to a Q25 quality threshold and the strictest error-elimination algorithm, was used for CDR3 identification, clonotype clustering and error correction. Lower-bound total TCR beta diversity was estimated with a nonparametric unseen species model using Euler transformation. The public reads were reanalyzed by TCRdb: fastp trimming at Q25, MiXCR alignment, in-frame beta chains only. Entries that share a CDR3 protein sequence are merged under the most common genes and DNA. What appears here as the V and J calls and clone size reflects TCRdb's work, not the paper's. The sample table contains 1.5 million to 2 million distinct CDR3 sequences; only one count was recorded for about 30% of them. 7.7% of the sample is in the top ten clones.

The data were obtained in a study of blood T cells in healthy people across ages (dated by TCRdb to between 2014 and 2016). Looking at the study overall: In model experiments, roughly one uniquely barcoded TCR beta cDNA molecule per two T cells was captured by template switching. Age-related changes in TCR beta repertoire diversity were measured in the study by deep sequencing normalized with unique cDNA molecular identifiers. The donors were divided into four age groups: young (average around 16 years), middle-aged (over 35), aged (about 60) and long-lived (about 84). Donors of different ages were randomly distributed across sequencing lanes to avoid experimental bias. Using the same blood draw, the study looked at two additional independent replicas of 1 million unique cDNA reads for two donors, one aged 18 to 30 and the other aged 80 or older. The study at large found these results: Because donor CMV infection status was unknown, age-related changes in expanded clonotypes were potentially confounded. Observed TCR beta diversity per million T cells fell roughly linearly with age, and a significant reduction was already apparent by age around 36. Since profiling was done on bulk unsorted PBMCs, naive and antigen-experienced compartments could not be conclusively compared. The long-lived group showed more naive CD4+ T cells, fewer expanded clones and increased TCR diversity than the aged group, suggesting age selection. Estimates of total diversity based on one million sequenced T cells were regarded as lower bounds and as underestimates. A strong correlation was found between observed TCR beta diversity and the percentage of naive T cells measured by flow cytometry.

The donors were 40 or so Caucasian individuals from Russia, aged roughly 6 to 100 years, who were systemically healthy. Each donor gave ten milliliters of peripheral blood, collected into EDTA-treated Vacutainer tubes. Ficoll-Paque density-gradient centrifugation was used to isolate PBMCs, with at least 7 million obtained per sample. Trizol reagent was used to extract total RNA from PBMCs, with at least 6 micrograms per sample. The percentages of naive CD45RAhigh/CD27high T cells were determined by flow cytometry on a PBMC aliquot from every donor. The sample consisted of blood. The sequence is built from TRBV4-2 and TRBJ2-3, with a tentative D gene TRBD2 over 5 matching bases. This receptor was identified in a woman aged 25 to 39 in good health. The DNA is TGTGCCAGCAGCCAAGGGTGGCGGGCTCGCACAGATACGCAGTATTTT. This gives the protein CASSQGWRARTDTQYF.